This T cell receptor beta chain originates from a study of shared clonotypes between healthy human individuals. TCRdb's copy holds only in-frame clones and misses some; the assay was immunoSEQ multiplex PCR. The repertoire includes roughly 2,000,000 clones, less than 95% of them detected once, and 1.2% sits in the top ten. CD45RO negativity and positive selection for CCR7 defined naive CD8 cells, a population that excluded terminally differentiated effector memory CD45RA+ cells. The receptor was isolated from a man aged 18 to 30 in good health. The material sequenced was naive CD8+ T cells sorted from blood.

The CDR3 loop is CAFSDRGSSYEQYF. The CDR3, as DNA: TGTGCCTTTTCGGACAGGGGGAGCTCCTACGAGCAGTACTTC. This chain connects TRBV30 to TRBJ2-7; TRBD1 matches at 10 bases. The V segment lost 7 bases and the J segment 0 bases; nucleotides outside the gene matches: 6. The CDR3 extends over 14 amino acids. The V gene's germline CDR1 is GTSNPN and CDR2 SVGIG (reference sequence).